This is a list of T cell receptor beta chains from one sample in a study of T cells in Graves' hyperthyroidism and ophthalmopathy. TCRdb analysed the multiplex PCR reads with MiXCR anew, one entry per CDR3 protein. Of about 560,000 distinct CDR3 sequences listed, roughly 50% were seen once; the top ten hold roughly 8.2%. The sequencing sample was made of peripheral blood or thyroid tissue (not recorded which). The receptor set was obtained from a woman under 30 with Graves' hyperthyroidism. CDR3s include the opening cysteine and the closing phenylalanine or tryptophan. A D gene is named only where the DNA matches it firmly. Rows give clone size only sometimes, using once, few, many, or a class for an expanded clone.

V: TRBV24-1
J: TRBJ1-2
D: TRBD1
size: few
DNA: TGTGCCACTCAAACAGGGGACTATGGCTACACCTTC
CDR3: CATQTGDYGYTF

V: TRBV28
J: TRBJ2-5
D: -
size: many
DNA: TGTGCCAGCAGTTTATTTGGAGACGTTGTGCAAGAGACCCAGTACTTC
CDR3: CASSLFGDVVQETQYF

V: TRBV20-1
J: TRBJ2-2
D: -
size: -
DNA: TGCAGTGCTAGCGACGGGGAGCTGTTTTTT
CDR3: CSASDGELFF

V: TRBV20-1
J: TRBJ1-5
D: -
size: -
DNA: TGCAGTGCAGCGGAGACTAGCAATCAGCCCCAGCATTTT
CDR3: CSAAETSNQPQHF

V: TRBV2
J: TRBJ2-5
D: -
size: -
DNA: TGTGCCAGAATCTACGGACCGGAGACCCAGTACTTC
CDR3: CARIYGPETQYF

V: TRBV12-3/TRBV12-4
J: TRBJ2-1
D: -
size: -
DNA: TGTGCCAGCAGTTTAAATCTGCGGCAGTTCTTC
CDR3: CASSLNLRQFF

V: TRBV7-9
J: TRBJ1-3
D: TRBD1
size: many
DNA: TGTGCCAGCAGCTTAGCCGGGACAGGAAGAAACACCATATATTTT
CDR3: CASSLAGTGRNTIYF

V: TRBV29-1
J: TRBJ2-5
D: TRBD2
size: -
DNA: TGCAGCGTCAGGGATCGGGGGGGTTTGGAGACCCAGTACTTC
CDR3: CSVRDRGGLETQYF

V: TRBV7-9
J: TRBJ1-4
D: -
size: -
DNA: TGTGCCAGCAGCCTTAGCGGGAGAGGTTGGGAAAAACTGTTTTTT
CDR3: CASSLSGRGWEKLFF

V: TRBV10-3
J: TRBJ1-1
D: TRBD1
size: few
DNA: TGTGCCATACCGACAGGGGAAGTTACTGAAGCTTTCTTT
CDR3: CAIPTGEVTEAFF

V: TRBV2
J: TRBJ1-5
D: -
size: many
DNA: TGTGCCAGCAGTGATGGACGCTATCAGCCCCAGCATTTT
CDR3: CASSDGRYQPQHF

V: TRBV19
J: TRBJ1-1
D: -
size: many
DNA: TGTGCCAGTAGTACTACAGGGAGGACTGAAGCTTTCTTT
CDR3: CASSTTGRTEAFF

V: TRBV15
J: TRBJ2-6
D: -
size: -
DNA: TGTGCCACAGGGTTCGGGGCCAACGTCCTGACTTTC
CDR3: CATGFGANVLTF

V: TRBV25-1
J: TRBJ1-3
D: -
size: many
DNA: TGTGCCAGCAGTGAAGGTCGGGGAAACACCATATATTTT
CDR3: CASSEGRGNTIYF

V: TRBV10-3
J: TRBJ1-6
D: TRBD1
size: -
DNA: TGTGCCATCAGCCGGGACAGAAATTCACCCCTCCACTTT
CDR3: CAISRDRNSPLHF

V: TRBV19
J: TRBJ1-1
D: -
size: few
DNA: TGTGCCAGTAGTAGCGACAGTGGGACTAAAATGAACACTGAAGCTTTCTTT
CDR3: CASSSDSGTKMNTEAFF

V: TRBV10-3
J: TRBJ2-5
D: -
size: -
DNA: TGTGCCATCGCGGTCGCAGCGGAGACCCAGTACTTC
CDR3: CAIAVAAETQYF

V: TRBV9
J: TRBJ1-3
D: TRBD1
size: -
DNA: TGTGCCAGCAGCGTAGGACAGGGGGTCGGAAACACCATATATTTT
CDR3: CASSVGQGVGNTIYF

V: TRBV7-9
J: TRBJ1-1
D: -
size: -
DNA: TGTGCCAGCAGCTTTTTCTTTATGGACACTGAAGCTTTCTTT
CDR3: CASSFFFMDTEAFF

V: TRBV7-9
J: TRBJ1-2
D: -
size: many
DNA: TGTGCCAGCCTCGGGGGGCGAGGCTACACCTTC
CDR3: CASLGGRGYTF

V: TRBV10-3
J: TRBJ1-4
D: TRBD1
size: -
DNA: TGTGCCAGCAGTTACCAGGGGAACAGGGGGGGAGAAAAACTGTTTTTT
CDR3: CASSYQGNRGGEKLFF

V: TRBV7-9
J: TRBJ2-7
D: -
size: -
DNA: TGTGCCAGCAGCTTGACTAGTGGCCAGGTCGGGTACGAGCAGTACTTC
CDR3: CASSLTSGQVGYEQYF

V: TRBV13
J: TRBJ2-7
D: -
size: -
DNA: TGTGCCAGCAGCCGCGCCGAAATTTCCTACGAGCAGTACTTC
CDR3: CASSRAEISYEQYF

V: TRBV29-1
J: TRBJ1-1
D: -
size: -
DNA: TGCAGCTTGGCTCCAGGGTTGAACACTGAAGCTTTCTTT
CDR3: CSLAPGLNTEAFF

V: TRBV7-9
J: TRBJ2-7
D: TRBD2
size: -
DNA: TGTGCCATCAGACCTAGCGGCTCCTACGAGCAGTACTTC
CDR3: CAIRPSGSYEQYF

V: TRBV24-1
J: TRBJ2-7
D: TRBD2
size: -
DNA: TGTGCCACCAGAACGGGACTAGCGGGCTACGAGCAGTACTTC
CDR3: CATRTGLAGYEQYF

V: TRBV25-1
J: TRBJ1-5
D: -
size: -
DNA: TGTGCCAGCAGCCAAGATCTAGGACAGCACAATCAGCCCCAGCATTTT
CDR3: CASSQDLGQHNQPQHF

V: TRBV5-1
J: TRBJ2-2
D: TRBD1
size: -
DNA: TGCGCCAGCAGCTTCCGGACAGGGGGCACCGGGGAGCTGTTTTTT
CDR3: CASSFRTGGTGELFF

V: TRBV2
J: TRBJ1-2
D: -
size: once
DNA: TGTGCCAGCAGCTACTTTTCGCCCGGGACATGGGACTCAAACTATGGCTACACCTTC
CDR3: CASSYFSPGTWDSNYGYTF